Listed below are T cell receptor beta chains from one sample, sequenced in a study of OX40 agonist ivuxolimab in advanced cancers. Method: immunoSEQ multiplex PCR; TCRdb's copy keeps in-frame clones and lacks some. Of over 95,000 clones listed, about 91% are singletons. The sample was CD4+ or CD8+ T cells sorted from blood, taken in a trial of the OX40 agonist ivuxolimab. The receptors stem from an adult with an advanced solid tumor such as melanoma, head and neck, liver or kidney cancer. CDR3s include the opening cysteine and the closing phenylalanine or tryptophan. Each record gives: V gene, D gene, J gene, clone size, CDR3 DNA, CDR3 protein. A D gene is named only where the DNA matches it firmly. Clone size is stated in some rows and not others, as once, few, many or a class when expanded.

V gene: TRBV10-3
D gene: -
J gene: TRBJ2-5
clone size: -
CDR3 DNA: TGTGCCATCAGTGAGAAGGGAACCCAAGAGACCCAGTACTTC
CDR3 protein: CAISEKGTQETQYF

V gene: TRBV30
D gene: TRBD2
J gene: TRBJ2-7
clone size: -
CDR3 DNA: TGTGCCTCCTCACTAGCGGGACCGGGGGGATACGAGCAGTACTTC
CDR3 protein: CASSLAGPGGYEQYF

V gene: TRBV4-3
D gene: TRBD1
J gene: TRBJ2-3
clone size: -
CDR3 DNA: TGCGCCAGCAGCCAAGATAACAGGGGTACAGATACGCAGTATTTT
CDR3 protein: CASSQDNRGTDTQYF

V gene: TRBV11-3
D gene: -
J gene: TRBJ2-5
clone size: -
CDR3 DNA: TGTGCCAGCAGCTTTCAGGGTACAGGGACCCAGTACTTC
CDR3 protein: CASSFQGTGTQYF

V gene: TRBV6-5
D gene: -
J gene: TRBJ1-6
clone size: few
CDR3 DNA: TGTGCCAGCAGTTACTCGAAACGGGGGCGGGGGCCACCCCTCCACTTT
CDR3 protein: CASSYSKRGRGPPLHF

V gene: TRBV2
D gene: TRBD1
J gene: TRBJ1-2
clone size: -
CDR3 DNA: TGTGCCAGCCGGACAGGGGCTACCTATGGCTACACCTTC
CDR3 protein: CASRTGATYGYTF

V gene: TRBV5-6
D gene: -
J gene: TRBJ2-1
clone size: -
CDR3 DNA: TGTGCCAGCAGCTCGGACAGCCAAGCGAATGAGCAGTTCTTC
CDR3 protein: CASSSDSQANEQFF

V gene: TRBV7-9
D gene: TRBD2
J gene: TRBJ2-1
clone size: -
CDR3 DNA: TGTGCCAGCAGGGGGTTTAGCGGGAGCTCCTACAATGAGCAGTTCTTC
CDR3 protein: CASRGFSGSSYNEQFF

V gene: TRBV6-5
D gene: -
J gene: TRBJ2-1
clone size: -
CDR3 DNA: TGTGCCAGCAGTTACTCGGGGAAAGGTGAGCAGTTCTTC
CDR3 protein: CASSYSGKGEQFF

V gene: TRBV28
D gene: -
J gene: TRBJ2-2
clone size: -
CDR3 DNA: TGTGCCAGCAGGCCACAGGGAACCGGGGAGCTGTTTTTT
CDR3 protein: CASRPQGTGELFF

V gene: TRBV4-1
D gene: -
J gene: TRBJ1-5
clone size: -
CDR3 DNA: TGCGCCAGCAGCCAACAAATACGGGACAATCAGCCCCAGCATTTT
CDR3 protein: CASSQQIRDNQPQHF

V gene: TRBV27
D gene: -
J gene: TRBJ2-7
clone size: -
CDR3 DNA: TGTGCCAGCAGGGGAGGAAGACCCTACGAGCAGTACTTC
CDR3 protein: CASRGGRPYEQYF

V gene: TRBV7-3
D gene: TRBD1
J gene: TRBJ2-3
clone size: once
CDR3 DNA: TGTGCCAGCAGCGAGACAGGGGGCGACCCAGATACGCAGTATTTT
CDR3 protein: CASSETGGDPDTQYF

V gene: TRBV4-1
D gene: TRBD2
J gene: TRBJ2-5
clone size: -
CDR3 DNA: TGCGCCAGCAGCCAAGTTACTAGCGGGAGGTTAGAGACCCAGTACTTC
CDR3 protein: CASSQVTSGRLETQYF

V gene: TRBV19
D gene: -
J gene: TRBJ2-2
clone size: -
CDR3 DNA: TGTGCCAGTAGTTCGGGACTCCCGAACACCGGGGAGCTGTTTTTT
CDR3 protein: CASSSGLPNTGELFF

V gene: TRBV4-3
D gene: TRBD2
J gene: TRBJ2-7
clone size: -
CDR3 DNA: TGCGCCAGCAGCCAAGATTTTGGCGGGACTAGCTTGAACGAGCAGTACTTC
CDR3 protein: CASSQDFGGTSLNEQYF

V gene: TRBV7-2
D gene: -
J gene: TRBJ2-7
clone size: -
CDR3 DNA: TGTGCCAGCAGCCCGGACTATCTGTCCTACGAGCAGTACTTC
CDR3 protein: CASSPDYLSYEQYF

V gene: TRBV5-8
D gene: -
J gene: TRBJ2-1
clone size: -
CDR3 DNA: TGTGCCAGCAGCTTGGGACAGGTAATCTACAATGAGCAGTTCTTC
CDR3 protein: CASSLGQVIYNEQFF

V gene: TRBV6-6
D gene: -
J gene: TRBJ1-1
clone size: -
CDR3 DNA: TGTGCCAGCAGGATACTACTCATAAACACTGAAGCTTTCTTT
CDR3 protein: CASRILLINTEAFF

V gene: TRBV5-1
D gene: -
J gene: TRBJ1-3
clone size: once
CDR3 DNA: TGCGCCAGCAGCTTGGATCACTCTGGAAACACCATATATTTT
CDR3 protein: CASSLDHSGNTIYF

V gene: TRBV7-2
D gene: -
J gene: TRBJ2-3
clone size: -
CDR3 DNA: TGTGCCAGCAGCCACTCAACTGCCGGTCCCCGCACAGGGGATACGCAGTATTTT
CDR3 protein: CASSHSTAGPRTGDTQYF

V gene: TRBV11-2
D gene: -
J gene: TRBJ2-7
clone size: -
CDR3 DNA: TGTGCCAGCAGCTTAGGAGGCAGGGGCCCCCCCTACGAGCAGTACTTC
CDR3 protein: CASSLGGRGPPYEQYF

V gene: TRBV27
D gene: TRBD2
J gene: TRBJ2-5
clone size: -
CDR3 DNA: TGTGCCAGCAGTTTCCTAGGGACTAGCGGGAAAGAGACCCAGTACTTC
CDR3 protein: CASSFLGTSGKETQYF

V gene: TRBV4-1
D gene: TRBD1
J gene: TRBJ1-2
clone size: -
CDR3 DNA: TGCGCCAGCAGCCAAGACGCACGGACAGGGAGGACTTTAAGCGCCTTC
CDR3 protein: CASSQDARTGRTLSAF